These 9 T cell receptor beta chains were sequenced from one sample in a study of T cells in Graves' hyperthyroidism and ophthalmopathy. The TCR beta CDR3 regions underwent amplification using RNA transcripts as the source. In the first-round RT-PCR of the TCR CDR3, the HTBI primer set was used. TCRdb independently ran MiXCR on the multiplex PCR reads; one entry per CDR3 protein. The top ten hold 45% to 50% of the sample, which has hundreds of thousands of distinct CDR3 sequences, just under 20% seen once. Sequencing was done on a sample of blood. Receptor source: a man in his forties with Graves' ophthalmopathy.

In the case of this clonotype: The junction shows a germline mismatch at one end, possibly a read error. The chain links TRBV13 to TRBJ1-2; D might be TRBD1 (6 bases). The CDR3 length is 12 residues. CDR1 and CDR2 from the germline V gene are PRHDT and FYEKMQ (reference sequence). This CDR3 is CASSVGVRDTAF. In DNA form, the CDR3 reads TGTGCCAGCAGCGTCGGAGTCCGGGACACCGCCTTC.

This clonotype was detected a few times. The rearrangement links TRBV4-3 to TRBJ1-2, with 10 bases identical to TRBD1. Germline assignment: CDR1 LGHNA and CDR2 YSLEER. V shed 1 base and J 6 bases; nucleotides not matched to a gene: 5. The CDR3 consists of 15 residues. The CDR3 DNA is TGCGCCAGCAGCCAAGGGGACAGGGGATTAGATGGCTACACCTTC. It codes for CASSQGDRGLDGYTF.

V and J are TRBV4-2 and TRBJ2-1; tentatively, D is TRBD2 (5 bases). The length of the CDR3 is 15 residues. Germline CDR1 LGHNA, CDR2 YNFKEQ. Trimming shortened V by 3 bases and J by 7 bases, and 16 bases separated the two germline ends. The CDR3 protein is CASSHALGVENEQFF. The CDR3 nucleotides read TGTGCCAGCAGCCATGCGCTCGGGGTAGAAAATGAGCAGTTCTTC.

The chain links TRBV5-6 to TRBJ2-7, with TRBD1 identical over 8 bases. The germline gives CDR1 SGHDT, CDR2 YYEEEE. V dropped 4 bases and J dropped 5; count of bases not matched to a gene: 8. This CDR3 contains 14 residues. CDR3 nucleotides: TGTGCCAGCAGCCGTGTGACAGGGGTGGACGAGCAGTACTTC. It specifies CASSRVTGVDEQYF. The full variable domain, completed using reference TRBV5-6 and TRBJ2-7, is DAGVTQSPTHLIKTRGQQVTLRCSPKSGHDTVSWYQQALGQGPQFIFQYYEEEERQRGNFPDRFSGHQFPNYSSELNVNALLLGDSALYLCASSRVTGVDEQYFGPGTRLTVT.

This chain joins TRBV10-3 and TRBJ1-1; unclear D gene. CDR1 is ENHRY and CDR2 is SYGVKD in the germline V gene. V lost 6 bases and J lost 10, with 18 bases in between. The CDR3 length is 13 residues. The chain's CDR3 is CAISPVSGRVAFF. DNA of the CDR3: TGTGCCATCAGCCCCGTATCGGGCCGGGTAGCTTTCTTT.

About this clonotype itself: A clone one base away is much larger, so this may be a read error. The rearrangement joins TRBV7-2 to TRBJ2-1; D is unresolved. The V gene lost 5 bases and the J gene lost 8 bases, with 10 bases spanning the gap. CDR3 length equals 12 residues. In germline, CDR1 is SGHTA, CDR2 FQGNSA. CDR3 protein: CASSPRYDEQFF. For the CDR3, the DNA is TGTGCCAGCAGCCCCCGATACGATGAGCAGTTCTTC.

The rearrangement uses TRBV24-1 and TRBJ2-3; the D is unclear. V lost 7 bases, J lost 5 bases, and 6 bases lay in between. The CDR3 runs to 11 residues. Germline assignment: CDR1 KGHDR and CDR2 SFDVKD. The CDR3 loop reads CATRSGDTQYF. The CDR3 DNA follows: TGTGCCACCAGAAGTGGAGATACGCAGTATTTT.

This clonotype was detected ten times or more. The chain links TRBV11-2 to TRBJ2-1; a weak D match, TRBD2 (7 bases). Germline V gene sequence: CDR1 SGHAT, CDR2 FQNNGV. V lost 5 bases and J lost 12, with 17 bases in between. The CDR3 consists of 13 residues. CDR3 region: CASSPAGGPAQFF. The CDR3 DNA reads TGTGCCAGCAGCCCTGCCGGGGGGCCGGCGCAGTTCTTC.

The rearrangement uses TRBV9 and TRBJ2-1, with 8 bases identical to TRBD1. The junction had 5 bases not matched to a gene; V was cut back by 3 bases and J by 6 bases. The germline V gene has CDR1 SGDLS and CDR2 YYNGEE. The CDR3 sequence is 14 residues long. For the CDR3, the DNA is TGTGCCAGCAGCGAGACAGGGGATCCCAATGAGCAGTTCTTC. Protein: CASSETGDPNEQFF.